This T cell receptor (beta chain) was recorded in a study of blood T cell repertoires in COVID-19. Study-level information: Samples taken during acute and convalescent COVID-19 were collected in the United States, Italy and Spain. PBMCs, B-cell-depleted T cells, or T cells were the source of the cDNA or gDNA that made up the material.

Clones were read by immunoSEQ multiplex PCR, and TCRdb kept only the in-frame ones, dropping some. The table lists about 350,000 clones, roughly 87% of them singletons. The sample holds a few counts of this clone. Participant-reported clinical history was the basis for cohort assignment. Recovery meant two consecutive negative NP/OP PCR tests, professional clearance, or resolved symptoms. CDR3 length equals 14 residues. Between the trimmed V and J ends, which lost 5 bases and 0 bases, there was a span of 10 bases. The germline gives CDR1 LNHDA, CDR2 SQIVND (reference sequence). The gene calls are TRBV19 and TRBJ1-1; TRBD1 might be the D (5 bases). The sample was PBMCs or T cells enriched from blood (not recorded which). The receptor's source is a young woman who had recovered from COVID-19. The CDR3 loop is CASSVQGLNTEAFF. Written as DNA, the CDR3 is TGTGCCAGTAGTGTTCAGGGCCTGAACACTGAAGCTTTCTTT.